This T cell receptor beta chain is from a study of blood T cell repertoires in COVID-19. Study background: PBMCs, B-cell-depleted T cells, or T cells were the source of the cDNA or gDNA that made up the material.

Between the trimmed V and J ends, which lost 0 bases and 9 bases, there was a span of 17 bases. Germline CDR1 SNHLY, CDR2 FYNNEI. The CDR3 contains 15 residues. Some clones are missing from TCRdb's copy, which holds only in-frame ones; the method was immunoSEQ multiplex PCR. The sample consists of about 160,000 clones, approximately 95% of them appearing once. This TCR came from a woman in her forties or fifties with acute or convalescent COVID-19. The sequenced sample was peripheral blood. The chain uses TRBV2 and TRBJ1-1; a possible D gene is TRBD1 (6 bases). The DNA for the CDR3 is TGTGCCAGCAGTGAAGCGACAGGCGTCTCTTTAAAAGCTTTCTTT. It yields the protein CASSEATGVSLKAFF. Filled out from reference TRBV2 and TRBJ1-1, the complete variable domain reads EPEVTQTPSHQVTQMGQEVILRCVPISNHLYFYWYRQILGQKVEFLVSFYNNEISEKSEIFDDQFSVERPDGSNFTLKIRSTKLEDSAMYFCASSEATGVSLKAFFGQGTRLTVV.